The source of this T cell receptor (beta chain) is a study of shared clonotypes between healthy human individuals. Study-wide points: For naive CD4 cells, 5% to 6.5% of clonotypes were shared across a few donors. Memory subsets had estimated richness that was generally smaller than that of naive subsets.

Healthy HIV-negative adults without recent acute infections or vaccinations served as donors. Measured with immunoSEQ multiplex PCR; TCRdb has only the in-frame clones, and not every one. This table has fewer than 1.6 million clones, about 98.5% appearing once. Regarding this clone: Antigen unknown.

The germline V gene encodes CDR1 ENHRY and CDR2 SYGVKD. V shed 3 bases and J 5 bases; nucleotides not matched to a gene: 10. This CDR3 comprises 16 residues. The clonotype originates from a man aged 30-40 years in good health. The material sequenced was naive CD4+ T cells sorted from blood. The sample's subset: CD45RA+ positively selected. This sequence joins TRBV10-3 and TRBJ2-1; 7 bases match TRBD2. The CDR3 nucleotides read TGTGCCATCAGTGAAGTGGCGGGAGAACCTAACAATGAGCAGTTCTTC. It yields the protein CAISEVAGEPNNEQFF.